This record concerns one TCR beta chain sequence. This sample was taken from a study of T cell clones after liver transplantation. The V end was cut by 0 bases, the J end by 6 bases, with 17 bases between. The CDR3 runs to 16 residues. Germline values: CDR1 KGHSH, CDR2 LQKENI. Measured with immunoSEQ multiplex PCR; TCRdb has only the in-frame clones, and not every one. Among 20,000 to 30,000 clones listed, 69% were seen once. The TCR comes from a human donor who received a liver transplant. Sequenced here: CD4+ T cells from blood, sampled before liver transplant. V gene TRBV18 combines with J gene TRBJ1-1; possibly TRBD1 for D (5 bases). CDR3 in amino acids: CASSPPPQGVLSEAFF. The CDR3 DNA sequence: TGTGCCAGCTCACCACCTCCCCAGGGAGTTTTATCTGAAGCTTTCTTT.